Below, 32 T cell receptor beta chains from the same sample are listed, as sequenced in a study of cytomegalovirus exposure and HLA in healthy donors. Amplification used 60 Vbeta primers and 13 Jbeta primers. Libraries were prepared by immunoSEQ multiplex PCR; TCRdb keeps only in-frame clonotypes and omits some of them. Here the sample spans approximately 200,000 clones, approximately 70% being singletons. The sample was PBMCs. Every receptor here comes from a woman younger than 45 in good health and CMV-seropositive.

A note on this clone: Within the sample, other DNA sequences also encode this same CDR3. The genes are TRBV7-2 and TRBJ2-1; 8 nucleotides align to TRBD2. The germline gives CDR1 SGHTA, CDR2 FQGNSA. The J segment lost 8 bases and the V segment lost 3 bases, leaving 9 bases of the junction unmatched. The CDR3 covers 15 residues. CDR3 DNA: TGTGCCAGCAGCTTTGGACTAGCTGGTGGCTATGAGCAGTTCTTC. Protein product: CASSFGLAGGYEQFF.

This sequence joins TRBV7-6 and TRBJ2-2; D call uncertain. V dropped 2 bases and J dropped 7 bases, with 2 bases sitting between them. Germline assignment: CDR1 SGHVS and CDR2 FNYEAQ. The CDR3 is 11 amino acids. The CDR3 spells CASSLRGELFF. The CDR3 DNA is TGTGCCAGCAGCTTACGCGGGGAGCTGTTTTTT.

This clone has only one observation. The rearrangement links TRBV29-1 to TRBJ2-1; D is possibly TRBD1 (5 bases). CDR1 is SQVTM, CDR2 ANQGSEA, per germline. V lost 2 bases and J 0 bases, leaving 17 bases between the germline ends. The CDR3 is made up of 17 amino acids. The CDR3 sequence: CSVEKFGQGASYNEQFF. CDR3 coding DNA: TGCAGCGTTGAAAAATTCGGACAAGGGGCCTCCTACAATGAGCAGTTCTTC.

This sequence joins TRBV27 and TRBJ1-5, with D possibly TRBD1 on 6 matching bases. Per the germline V gene, CDR1 is MNHEY and CDR2 is SMNVEV (reference sequence). CDR3 length: 15 amino acids. With 8 bases removed from V and 3 bases from J, the gap between germline ends came to 17 bases. CDR3 sequence reads: CASRPLRQVNQPQHF. Written as DNA, the CDR3 is TGTGCCAGCCGACCTCTTAGACAGGTCAATCAGCCCCAGCATTTT.

In regard to this clone: Other nucleotide sequences from this sample produce the same CDR3. The rearrangement links TRBV27 to TRBJ2-7; D might be TRBD1 (6 bases). With 2 bases removed from V and 2 bases from J, the gap between germline ends came to 7 bases. Looked up from germline, CDR1 is MNHEY and CDR2 is SMNVEV (reference sequence). The CDR3 is made up of 13 amino acids. DNA of the CDR3: TGTGCCAGCAGTTTAGGACAGACCTACGAGCAGTACTTC. Its protein product is CASSLGQTYEQYF.

This clone was recorded a few times. This chain uses TRBV6-1 with TRBJ2-7, with 10 bases identical to TRBD1. V lost 7 bases to trimming and J lost 6 bases; unmatched junction nucleotides: 9. This CDR3 has 14 amino acids. Germline CDR1 and CDR2: MNHNS and SASEGT. Here the CDR3 DNA reads TGTGCCAGCAACCGGGACAGGGGACAGGTCGAGCAGTACTTC. Its translation: CASNRDRGQVEQYF.

The V gene is TRBV5-6, the J gene TRBJ2-7, with TRBD2 matching over 10 bases. J was trimmed by 6 bases and V by 1 base; bases with no gene match: 7. The CDR3 is made up of 15 amino acids. Per germline, CDR1 SGHDT and CDR2 YYEEEE. The CDR3 protein is CASSLPRLAGVEQYF. DNA of the CDR3: TGTGCCAGCAGCTTGCCGCGGCTAGCGGGAGTCGAGCAGTACTTC.

In its sample, this clone was seen a few times. The sample holds other DNA sequences that translate to the same CDR3. This CDR3 reads CASSLEGKGEKLFF. In DNA, the CDR3 is TGCGCCAGCAGCTTGGAGGGGAAGGGGGAAAAACTGTTTTTT. This sequence joins TRBV5-1 and TRBJ1-4, with D possibly being TRBD1 (5 bases). Germline V gene sequence: CDR1 SGHRS, CDR2 YFSETQ. With 0 bases removed from V and 8 bases from J, the gap between germline ends came to 11 bases. This CDR3 has 14 residues.

The V gene is TRBV29-1, the J gene TRBJ2-3; 9 bases agree with TRBD2. CDR3 length: 14 amino acids. The J segment lost 2 bases and the V segment lost 6 bases, leaving 6 bases of the junction unmatched. CDR1 and CDR2 from the germline V gene are SQVTM and ANQGSEA. CDR3 nucleotide sequence: TGCAGCGTAACACTAGCGGGCCTCACAGATACGCAGTATTTT. Its protein is CSVTLAGLTDTQYF.

The V call is TRBV9, the J call TRBJ1-2; D gene uncertain. In germline, CDR1 is SGDLS, CDR2 YYNGEE. The CDR3 has 12 residues. The germline V and J ends were trimmed by 2 bases and 8 bases, with 10 bases remaining between them. The CDR3 DNA follows: TGTGCCAGCAGCGTTCGGGGAGAAGGCTACACCTTC. Residues: CASSVRGEGYTF.

This chain's CDR3 is CASSLAQGGSYEQYF. The CDR3 DNA is TGCGCCAGCAGCTTGGCCCAGGGAGGCTCCTACGAGCAGTACTTC. The gene calls are TRBV5-1 and TRBJ2-7, with a weak D call TRBD2 (6 bases). Germline V gives CDR1 SGHRS, CDR2 YFSETQ. The V end lost 0 bases, the J end lost 0 bases, and 10 bases lay between the germline ends. This CDR3 region has 15 residues.

The J gene is TRBJ2-7, the V gene TRBV27, with TRBD1 as a possible D gene (5 bases). The V gene's germline CDR1 is MNHEY and CDR2 SMNVEV (reference sequence). The CDR3 consists of 12 residues. V was pared by 8 bases and J by 2 bases, with 10 bases between. CDR3 region: CASGPGTYEQYF. The CDR3 DNA sequence: TGTGCCAGCGGCCCAGGGACCTACGAGCAGTACTTC.

This clone appeared a single time. The CDR3 bases are TGTGCCAGCAGTTTCCACAGACGGGAACCTACGAGCAGGGAGGGGTACTTC. Translated: CASSFHRREPTSREGYF. V is TRBV28 and J is TRBJ2-7; 7 nucleotides agree with TRBD2. J was trimmed by 12 bases and V by 3 bases; bases with no gene match: 23. CDR3 length: 17 residues. CDR1 is MDHEN, CDR2 SYDVKM, per germline.

The gene calls are TRBV18 and TRBJ1-5; D is undetermined. The CDR3 consists of 15 residues. Trimming stripped 2 bases from V and 1 base from J, with 9 bases between. CDR1 is KGHSH and CDR2 is LQKENI in the germline V gene. The CDR3 sequence is CASSPGERSNQPQHF. DNA of the CDR3: TGTGCCAGCTCACCAGGGGAGCGGAGCAATCAGCCCCAGCATTTT.

The J gene is TRBJ2-1, the V gene TRBV7-2; D may be TRBD1 (6 bases). In germline, CDR1 is SGHTA, CDR2 FQGNSA. V lost 3 bases, J lost 7 bases, and 10 bases lay in between. The CDR3 contains 13 residues. Written as DNA, the CDR3 is TGTGCCAGCAGCTTGGGAACAGGGAATGAGCAGTTCTTC. It translates to CASSLGTGNEQFF.

The rearrangement links TRBV4-1 to TRBJ1-4; no definite D call. Trimming took 6 bases from V and 8 from J, leaving 16 bases between them. Per the germline V gene, CDR1 is MGHRA and CDR2 is YSYEKL. This CDR3 spans 14 amino acids. For the CDR3, the DNA is TGCGCCAGCAGAGACCCGACGGGTATCGAAAAACTGTTTTTT. This sequence encodes CASRDPTGIEKLFF.

The chain links TRBV27 to TRBJ2-7, with 10 bases lining up with TRBD2. This CDR3 has 14 residues. V dropped 5 bases and J dropped 7; count of bases not matched to a gene: 8. Germline CDR1 reads MNHEY; CDR2 reads SMNVEV (reference sequence). The CDR3, as DNA: TGTGCCAGCAGTGGACTAGCGGTCCCCAGGGAGCAGTACTTC. Translation gives CASSGLAVPREQYF.

V gene TRBV11-2 combines with J gene TRBJ2-7, with D possibly matching TRBD2 (6 bases). This CDR3 is built from 15 residues. Germline lookup yields CDR1 SGHAT and CDR2 FQNNGV. Trimming took off 4 bases at V and 4 bases at J, with 17 bases between the two ends. As DNA, the CDR3 is TGTGCCAGCAGCTCGTCGAGCGGGTCAGGTTACGAGCAGTACTTC. It codes for CASSSSSGSGYEQYF.

V gene TRBV6-5 combines with J gene TRBJ2-4, with 9 bases identical to TRBD1. Germline lookup yields CDR1 MNHEY and CDR2 SVGAGI. The CDR3 sequence is 15 residues long. The V gene end was trimmed by 2 bases and the J gene end by 7 bases; junction bases not matched to a gene: 6. CDR3 nucleotide sequence: TGTGCCAGCAGTTACCGTAGGACAGGGGATAACATTCAGTACTTC. It encodes CASSYRRTGDNIQYF.

The CDR3, as DNA: TGCGCCAGCAGCGCGTACTCTTCCTACGAGCAGTACTTC. It specifies CASSAYSSYEQYF. The V gene is TRBV5-1, the J gene TRBJ2-7; no clear D. The CDR3 runs 13 residues. The germline gives CDR1 SGHRS, CDR2 YFSETQ. The ends were cut back, 4 bases at V and 1 base at J, with 9 bases in the middle.

A few counts support this clone. The V gene is TRBV6-6, the J gene TRBJ2-7, with a weak D call TRBD2 (5 bases). The CDR3 is 16 residues long. The germline CDR1 and CDR2 sequences are MNHNY and SVGAGI (reference sequence). V was cut by 0 bases and J by 2 bases, with 14 bases left in between. CDR3 nucleotide sequence: TGTGCCAGCAGTTACTCGACCCGGCGGGTACCCTACGAGCAGTACTTC. This encodes CASSYSTRRVPYEQYF.

This clone turned up a few times. The rearrangement links TRBV10-1 to TRBJ2-3; TRBD2 agrees at 10 bases. The CDR3 is made up of 16 amino acids. Trimming cost V 6 bases and J 1 base; bases outside gene matches: 7. The germline CDR1 and CDR2 sequences are WNHNN and SYGVQD (reference sequence). For the CDR3, the DNA is TGCGCCAGCAGCTCCGCCGGGACTAGCGGCACAGATACGCAGTATTTT. Its translation: CASSSAGTSGTDTQYF.

This sequence joins TRBV19 and TRBJ2-3; 7 nucleotides match TRBD1. J was trimmed by 1 base and V by 7 bases; bases with no gene match: 8. The CDR3 length is 15 residues. The V gene's germline CDR1 is LNHDA and CDR2 SQIVND (reference sequence). The CDR3 loop is CASKPTGLGTDTQYF. CDR3 nucleotide sequence: TGTGCCAGTAAACCGACAGGGCTCGGCACAGATACGCAGTATTTT.

V and J are TRBV28 and TRBJ1-2; D not resolved. Germline CDR1 is MDHEN and CDR2 is SYDVKM. Trimming removed 3 bases from V and 4 bases from J, with 9 bases in between. This CDR3 is 13 amino acids long. The chain's CDR3 is CASSLGRSYGYTF. The CDR3 bases are TGTGCCAGCAGTTTGGGTAGGAGCTATGGCTACACCTTC.

This clone has only one observation. This chain uses TRBV18 with TRBJ2-6; a possible D gene is TRBD1 (5 bases). The V end was cut by 6 bases, the J end by 1 base, with 19 bases between. This CDR3 region has 18 residues. From germline, CDR1 is KGHSH and CDR2 LQKENI. CDR3 sequence (DNA): TGTGCCAGCTCGATGCTGGACGGAAGGGGTTCTGGGGCCAACGTCCTGACTTTC. Translated: CASSMLDGRGSGANVLTF.

This chain uses TRBV19 with TRBJ1-1; 11 nucleotides match TRBD1. This CDR3 is built from 15 residues. Germline values: CDR1 LNHDA, CDR2 SQIVND (reference sequence). After removal of 5 bases from V and 4 bases from J, the junction contained 6 bases not matched to a gene. The CDR3: CASSVGQGAGTEAFF. CDR3 nucleotide sequence: TGTGCCAGTAGTGTCGGACAGGGGGCCGGCACTGAAGCTTTCTTT.

The chain combines TRBV19 with TRBJ2-7; 7 bases are shared with TRBD1. V lost 5 bases and J lost 3; bases outside the gene matches: 7. The CDR3 consists of 14 residues. CDR1 is LNHDA, CDR2 SQIVND, per germline (reference sequence). The CDR3 DNA reads as TGTGCCAGTAGTTCGTACAGGGGTGGCTACGAGCAGTACTTC. This gives the protein CASSSYRGGYEQYF.

The rearrangement joins TRBV13 to TRBJ2-1; TRBD2 agrees at 7 bases. The length of the CDR3 is 14 residues. Trimming cost V 7 bases and J 8 bases; bases outside gene matches: 11. From germline, CDR1 is PRHDT and CDR2 FYEKMQ (reference sequence). CDR3 nucleotide sequence: TGTGCCAGCACCCCGCCGCGGCGGGAGCATGAGCAGTTCTTC. Protein product: CASTPPRREHEQFF.

The chain combines TRBV6-5 with TRBJ2-1, with D maybe TRBD1 (6 bases). Trimming pared 0 bases from V and 4 bases from J, leaving 10 bases between. The CDR3 is 15 amino acids. In germline, CDR1 is MNHEY, CDR2 SVGAGI. DNA for the CDR3: TGTGCCAGCAGTTACTCGAACAGGGAATACAATGAGCAGTTCTTC. Amino acid sequence: CASSYSNREYNEQFF.

This clone was detected only a few times. The V and J genes are TRBV19 and TRBJ2-1; 8 bases line up with TRBD2. This CDR3 is built from 15 residues. J gave up 1 base and V 5 bases, and 4 bases lay outside the gene matches. Germline V gene lookup returns CDR1 LNHDA and CDR2 SQIVND (reference sequence). CDR3 residues: CASSFREGSYNEQFF. CDR3 nucleotide sequence: TGTGCCAGTAGTTTTCGGGAGGGTTCCTACAATGAGCAGTTCTTC.

The chain links TRBV6-1 to TRBJ2-7, with TRBD1 matching 8 bases. The V and J ends lost 10 bases and 6 bases, in that order; junction bases with no gene match: 8. Germline CDR1 and CDR2: MNHNS and SASEGT. The CDR3 contains 12 residues. The CDR3 protein is CATRWTGLEQYF. The CDR3 DNA follows: TGTGCCACACGCTGGACAGGGCTCGAGCAGTACTTC.

The CDR3 DNA sequence: TGTGCCAGCAGTTCCACCCGGTCTAGCAATCAGCCCCAGCATTTT. It specifies CASSSTRSSNQPQHF. The V call is TRBV28, the J call TRBJ1-5, with no clear D. Germline V gene lookup returns CDR1 MDHEN and CDR2 SYDVKM. The CDR3 totals 15 residues. V lost 4 bases and J 0 bases, leaving 10 bases between the germline ends.